A single sample is the source of the 7 T cell receptor beta chains below, sequenced in a study of T-cell memory formation after mild COVID-19 (TCRdb year 2021). Library generation was performed with 5' RACE. The data were produced on an Illumina NovaSeq 6000. The raw public reads went through TCRdb reprocessing: fastp at Q25, MiXCR clone calling, in-frame beta chains kept. A single entry per CDR3 protein holds the most common genes and DNA from its merged rows. Recorded for this sample are 280,000 or so distinct CDR3 sequences; roughly 8.2% of them occurred a single time. Around a fifth of the sample belongs to the ten largest clones. Sample: PBMCs or a T cell subset sorted from them (not recorded which). The source of these receptors is a young man who had mild COVID-19 (a few samples of this study predate the infection). The sample titles of this study are shuffled in the database, so cell type and time point are left out; the donor was told from shared clones.

The table lists this clonotype with a few counts. This rearrangement joins TRBV5-1 to TRBJ2-2; D is ambiguous. The CDR3 runs 14 residues. V was trimmed by 1 base and J by 7 bases, leaving 11 bases between them. Germline lookup yields CDR1 SGHRS and CDR2 YFSETQ. The chain's CDR3 is CASSLLQQIGELFF. The CDR3 DNA reads as TGCGCCAGCAGCTTGCTGCAGCAGATCGGGGAGCTGTTTTTT.

The table lists this clonotype with a few counts. The chain recombines TRBV4-2 with TRBJ2-3; weak D call: TRBD2 (6 bases). This CDR3 has 14 residues. Trimming pared 6 bases from V and 0 bases from J, leaving 10 bases between. Germline V gene lookup returns CDR1 LGHNA and CDR2 YNFKEQ. The DNA of the CDR3 is TGTGCCAGCAGAGTCGGGGGAAGCACAGATACGCAGTATTTT. Translated: CASRVGGSTDTQYF.

Ten or more counts support this clonotype. The rearrangement links TRBV10-3 to TRBJ2-7; possible D gene TRBD1, 6 bases. The germline V gene encodes CDR1 ENHRY and CDR2 SYGVKD. This CDR3 comprises 13 residues. V lost 8 bases and J 2 bases, leaving 13 bases between the germline ends. CDR3 in amino acids: CAIGRDNTYEQYF. The DNA for the CDR3 is TGTGCCATCGGCCGGGACAACACCTACGAGCAGTACTTC.

This clonotype was seen a handful of times. The chain uses TRBV19 and TRBJ1-2; unclear D gene. Per the germline V gene, CDR1 is LNHDA and CDR2 is SQIVND (reference sequence). The CDR3 consists of 13 residues. Trimming left V 10 bases short and J 7 bases short, with 19 bases between. CDR3 sequence reads: CATAGGGSFGYTF. The CDR3 coding sequence is TGTGCCACCGCGGGAGGAGGCTCGTTTGGCTACACCTTC.

Turning to this clonotype: This may stem from a read error, because a much larger clone lies one nucleotide away. The rearrangement links TRBV6-2 or TRBV6-3 to TRBJ1-6; 7 bases align to TRBD1. With V trimmed by 6 bases and J by 15 bases, 14 bases remained unmatched. Germline V gene sequence: CDR1 MNHEY, CDR2 SVGEGT. The CDR3 is made up of 14 amino acids. Here the CDR3 reads CASRSESWDRSLHF. The DNA of the CDR3 is TGTGCCAGCAGGTCCGAGTCCTGGGACAGAAGCCTCCACTTT.

There are many counts of this clonotype. V usage is TRBV7-2 and J usage is TRBJ2-1; D might be TRBD1 or TRBD2, each matching 6 bases. V was clipped by 2 bases and J by 2 bases, with 10 bases between them. From germline, CDR1 is SGHTA and CDR2 FQGNSA. CDR3 length equals 15 residues. In nucleotides, the CDR3 is TGTGCCAGCAGCTTAATGGGGGGCACCTACAATGAGCAGTTCTTC. Protein sequence: CASSLMGGTYNEQFF.

The table lists this clonotype with a few counts. The chain couples TRBV7-2 to TRBJ1-1; D ambiguous. This CDR3 has 13 amino acids. With 7 bases removed from V and 5 bases from J, the gap between germline ends came to 14 bases. Germline-derived CDR1 and CDR2 are SGHTA and FQGNSA. The CDR3 DNA is TGTGCCAGCACCGTGACCGGAAGAACTGAAGCTTTCTTT. Residues: CASTVTGRTEAFF.